Listed below are T cell receptor beta chains from one sample, sequenced in a study of synovial regulatory T cells in juvenile arthritis. The table came from immunoSEQ multiplex PCR; TCRdb's copy has only in-frame clones and leaves some out. Its table records some 10,000 clones. The sample consisted of Treg cells from blood. Receptors were obtained from a donor aged 2 to 35 with juvenile idiopathic arthritis. The CDR3 runs from the conserved cysteine through the conserved F or W. Each record gives: V gene, J gene, clone size, CDR3 protein. The listing skips clone size in some rows; elsewhere it reads once, few, many or a size class.

v_gene: TRBV29-1
j_gene: TRBJ2-3
abundance: .
CDR3aa: CSVPDRVVTDTQYF

v_gene: TRBV18
j_gene: TRBJ1-5
abundance: .
CDR3aa: CASSQGSSNQPQHF

v_gene: TRBV5-1
j_gene: TRBJ2-2
abundance: .
CDR3aa: CASSLVFDRVTGELFF

v_gene: TRBV14
j_gene: TRBJ2-1
abundance: .
CDR3aa: CASSPYLGTPRNEQFF

v_gene: TRBV5-4
j_gene: TRBJ1-6
abundance: .
CDR3aa: CASSSWSGSSYNSPLHF

v_gene: TRBV19
j_gene: TRBJ2-5
abundance: .
CDR3aa: CASSTFGGSQETQYF

v_gene: TRBV5-1
j_gene: TRBJ2-3
abundance: .
CDR3aa: CASSLASGYADTQYF

v_gene: TRBV18
j_gene: TRBJ1-5
abundance: .
CDR3aa: CASSLGQGNQPQHF

v_gene: TRBV6-6
j_gene: TRBJ2-7
abundance: .
CDR3aa: CARGFRGSEQYF

v_gene: TRBV9
j_gene: TRBJ1-1
abundance: .
CDR3aa: CASSLYPGGGLYTEAFF

v_gene: TRBV7-3
j_gene: TRBJ2-1
abundance: .
CDR3aa: CASSLLPGLAGGTPYNEQFF

v_gene: TRBV7-2
j_gene: TRBJ2-2
abundance: .
CDR3aa: CASNLAVNTGELFF

v_gene: TRBV7-9
j_gene: TRBJ2-1
abundance: .
CDR3aa: CASSSRGTYNEQFF

v_gene: TRBV28
j_gene: TRBJ2-7
abundance: .
CDR3aa: CASSFYSSPGEQYF

v_gene: TRBV2
j_gene: TRBJ1-5
abundance: .
CDR3aa: CASSGSHQPQHF

v_gene: TRBV5-6
j_gene: TRBJ2-1
abundance: .
CDR3aa: CASSFVQGGYNEQFF

v_gene: TRBV5-5
j_gene: TRBJ2-7
abundance: .
CDR3aa: CASSSRVGGGSGYEQYF

v_gene: TRBV28
j_gene: TRBJ2-5
abundance: .
CDR3aa: CASSLAGIETQYF

v_gene: TRBV7-9
j_gene: TRBJ1-2
abundance: .
CDR3aa: CASSLDRDYGYTF

v_gene: TRBV28
j_gene: TRBJ2-2
abundance: .
CDR3aa: CASSSRGQGTGELFF

v_gene: TRBV9
j_gene: TRBJ1-4
abundance: .
CDR3aa: CASSLNDSPGTGTKLFF

v_gene: TRBV6-1
j_gene: TRBJ2-7
abundance: medium-sized
CDR3aa: CASRGQGTFYEQYF

v_gene: TRBV29-1
j_gene: TRBJ1-3
abundance: .
CDR3aa: CSATRSGNTIYF

v_gene: TRBV4-1
j_gene: TRBJ2-7
abundance: .
CDR3aa: CASSQGGVEQYF

v_gene: TRBV7-9
j_gene: TRBJ2-3
abundance: .
CDR3aa: CASTQRGSTDTQYF

v_gene: TRBV7-2
j_gene: TRBJ2-7
abundance: .
CDR3aa: CASKEDSEQYF

v_gene: TRBV28
j_gene: TRBJ1-1
abundance: .
CDR3aa: CASSPLGRGHYIEAFF

v_gene: TRBV6-6
j_gene: TRBJ1-1
abundance: .
CDR3aa: CASSRGQGANTEAFF

v_gene: TRBV28
j_gene: TRBJ1-5
abundance: .
CDR3aa: CASSLWWAGNGQPQHF

v_gene: TRBV10-3
j_gene: TRBJ2-1
abundance: .
CDR3aa: CAIAAKGSNEQFF

v_gene: TRBV28
j_gene: TRBJ1-2
abundance: .
CDR3aa: CASGLSYTF

v_gene: TRBV15
j_gene: TRBJ1-6
abundance: .
CDR3aa: CATSRDGDRGNSPLHF

v_gene: TRBV19
j_gene: TRBJ1-5
abundance: .
CDR3aa: CASSTPGQGAQHF

v_gene: TRBV19
j_gene: TRBJ1-5
abundance: .
CDR3aa: CASRIRDRVNQPQHF

v_gene: TRBV11-2
j_gene: TRBJ2-1
abundance: .
CDR3aa: CASSFPGLDWSFF

v_gene: TRBV6-4
j_gene: TRBJ2-3
abundance: .
CDR3aa: CASSARPGLAETQYF

v_gene: TRBV29-1
j_gene: TRBJ1-1
abundance: .
CDR3aa: CSVVPLDTEAFF

v_gene: TRBV28
j_gene: TRBJ2-7
abundance: .
CDR3aa: CASQGRIRYEQYF

v_gene: TRBV19
j_gene: TRBJ1-5
abundance: .
CDR3aa: CASISTGGWGNQPQHF

v_gene: TRBV7-9
j_gene: TRBJ2-1
abundance: .
CDR3aa: CASSLAGGPYNEQFF

v_gene: TRBV28
j_gene: TRBJ1-2
abundance: .
CDR3aa: CASSLSEGALFYGYTF

v_gene: TRBV5-1
j_gene: TRBJ2-1
abundance: .
CDR3aa: CASSLSGSSYNEQFF

v_gene: TRBV7-9
j_gene: TRBJ2-7
abundance: .
CDR3aa: CASSLGQGVYEQYF

v_gene: TRBV5-4
j_gene: TRBJ2-7
abundance: .
CDR3aa: CASSFGESEQYF

v_gene: TRBV5-6
j_gene: TRBJ2-1
abundance: .
CDR3aa: CASGGGPGNEQFF